The clone carrying this T cell receptor beta chain appeared many times. Its antigen is unidentified. The record originates from a study of T-cell reconstitution after alpha-beta-depleted transplantation in children. General study points: Newly made T cells mostly supplied T-cell counts and diversity one year after transplant. Surviving recipient T cells and thymic progenitors underlay high day-60 TCRbeta diversity in some patients. Alpha-beta T cells about two months after transplant reportedly derived from several hundred expanded graft clones.

CDR3 length equals 16 residues. With 7 bases removed from V and 0 bases from J, the gap between germline ends came to 19 bases. Molecular barcoding with unique molecular identifiers was used for the TCRbeta library. MiXCR, applied by TCRdb to the PCR reads, yields one record per CDR3 protein. The sample consists of 200,000 to 250,000 distinct CDR3 sequences, around 8% of them appearing once. The specimen was PBMCs, mostly from graft donor cells, collected 180 days after TCRalphabeta/CD19-depleted stem cell transplant. The TCR originated in a male patient younger than 18 who had a stem cell transplant for acute lymphoblastic leukemia, so the T cells may come from the graft donor. The chain joins TRBV12-3 or TRBV12-4 to TRBJ2-7; tentatively, D is TRBD1 or TRBD2 (6 bases each). This CDR3 is CASTLEGGTPSYEQYF. In nucleotides, the CDR3 is TGTGCCAGCACCTTAGAGGGGGGAACCCCCTCCTACGAGCAGTACTTC.